A single sample gave rise to the 22 T cell receptor beta chains below, sequenced in a study of T-cell reconstitution after alpha-beta-depleted transplantation in children. TCRbeta library preparation incorporated unique molecular identifiers. MiXCR was run by TCRdb on the PCR reads, yielding one entry per CDR3 protein. The sample records about 220,000 distinct CDR3 sequences, approximately 19% being singletons. The sequences come from PBMCs, mostly from graft donor cells, collected 360 days after TCRalphabeta/CD19-depleted stem cell transplant. The receptors originated from a male patient between 2 and 10 years old who had a stem cell transplant for acute lymphoblastic leukemia, so the T cells may come from the graft donor.

V and J are TRBV29-1 and TRBJ2-1; no reliable D call. This CDR3 comprises 12 residues. The V end was cut by 0 bases, the J end by 6 bases, with 6 bases between. Looked up from germline, CDR1 is SQVTM and CDR2 is ANQGSEA. The CDR3 is CSVEDPPNEQFF. The CDR3 region has the DNA TGCAGCGTTGAAGATCCCCCCAATGAGCAGTTCTTC.

This clonotype was counted many times. V gene TRBV27 combines with J gene TRBJ2-3, with a possible D match to TRBD2 (6 bases). The germline gives CDR1 MNHEY, CDR2 SMNVEV (reference sequence). Between the trimmed V and J ends, which lost 4 bases and 6 bases, there was a span of 14 bases. The length of the CDR3 is 14 residues. As DNA, the CDR3 is TGTGCCAGCAGTTCCAGACGACTAGGGGATACGCAGTATTTT. The encoded protein is CASSSRRLGDTQYF.

V and J are TRBV6-2 or TRBV6-3 and TRBJ1-1; no clear D gene. V was cut by 4 bases and J by 8 bases, with 8 bases left in between. The CDR3 spans 11 residues. Germline-derived CDR1 and CDR2 are MNHEY and SVGEGT. The CDR3 reads CASSWVAEAFF. The CDR3 nucleotides read TGTGCCAGCAGTTGGGTTGCCGAAGCTTTCTTT.

The chain uses TRBV5-1 and TRBJ2-2; D possibly corresponds to TRBD1 (5 bases). The germline CDR1 and CDR2 sequences are SGHRS and YFSETQ. This CDR3 region has 15 residues. V lost 0 bases to trimming and J lost 4 bases, with 10 bases between them. CDR3 loop: CASSLAQGGTGELFF. In nucleotides, the CDR3 is TGCGCCAGCAGCTTGGCCCAGGGCGGCACCGGGGAGCTGTTTTTT.

This clonotype was recorded at least ten times. The rearrangement uses TRBV5-8 and TRBJ1-2, with a weak D call TRBD1 (6 bases). The CDR3 contains 14 residues. V lost 0 bases to trimming and J lost 8 bases, with 14 bases between them. Looked up from germline, CDR1 is SGHTS and CDR2 is YDEGEE. This CDR3 reads CASSLVDRWGGYTF. The CDR3 nucleotides read TGTGCCAGCAGCTTGGTTGACAGGTGGGGCGGCTACACCTTC.

This chain uses TRBV24-1 with TRBJ2-2, with D perhaps TRBD1 (6 bases). Germline CDR1 reads KGHDR; CDR2 reads SFDVKD. The CDR3 extends over 16 amino acids. Trimming left V 1 base short and J 4 bases short, with 12 bases between. CDR3 in amino acids: CATSDFSGAGTGELFF. CDR3 bases: TGTGCCACCAGTGATTTCTCAGGGGCGGGCACCGGGGAGCTGTTTTTT.

This clonotype was detected a few times. The chain carries TRBV5-6 and TRBJ2-1; D uncertain. The CDR3 has 14 residues. Trimming pared 4 bases from V and 5 bases from J, leaving 13 bases between. The germline gives CDR1 SGHDT, CDR2 YYEEEE. CDR3 in DNA: TGTGCCAGCAGCCAAGCCCGACCTGACAATGAGCAGTTCTTC. Its protein is CASSQARPDNEQFF.

This chain links TRBV5-1 with TRBJ2-4, with 9 bases lining up with TRBD2. Losses at the gene ends were 7 bases for V and 0 bases for J; bases not matched to a gene: 8. From germline, CDR1 is SGHRS and CDR2 YFSETQ. The CDR3 has 16 amino acids. This chain's CDR3 is CASVQLAGIAKNIQYF. The CDR3 DNA follows: TGCGCCAGCGTTCAGCTAGCGGGGATAGCCAAAAACATTCAGTACTTC.

The chain is built from TRBV9 and TRBJ2-5; a possible D gene is TRBD2 (6 bases). Germline values: CDR1 SGDLS, CDR2 YYNGEE. The ends were cut back, 0 bases at V and 7 bases at J, with 13 bases in the middle. The CDR3 is made up of 14 amino acids. The CDR3 DNA is TGTGCCAGCAGCGTAGAGAGTTCGGGGGTGACCCAGTACTTC. As protein: CASSVESSGVTQYF. Complete variable domain (other parts from reference TRBV9 and TRBJ2-5): DSGVTQTPKHLITATGQRVTLRCSPRSGDLSVYWYQQSLDQGLQFLIQYYNGEERAKGNILERFSAQQFPDLHSELNLSSLELGDSALYFCASSVESSGVTQYFGPGTRLLVL.

The rearrangement uses TRBV20-1 and TRBJ2-7; 11 nucleotides line up with TRBD1. V was clipped by 0 bases and J by 3 bases; unmatched bases: 4. The CDR3 consists of 15 residues. The germline gives CDR1 DFQATT, CDR2 SNEGSKA (reference sequence). This chain's CDR3 is CSARDLGTGGYEQYF. DNA for the CDR3: TGCAGTGCTAGAGACCTAGGGACAGGGGGCTACGAGCAGTACTTC.

The CDR3 region is CASSLGTGSANEQFF. CDR3 DNA: TGCGCCAGCAGCTTGGGGACAGGCTCGGCCAATGAGCAGTTCTTC. The chain recombines TRBV5-1 with TRBJ2-1; 7 bases agree with TRBD1. CDR3 length equals 15 residues. The trim removed 0 bases at V and 6 bases at J, leaving 6 bases unmatched. CDR1 and CDR2 from the germline V gene are SGHRS and YFSETQ.

This clonotype came up many times. The rearrangement joins TRBV5-1 to TRBJ2-7, with D perhaps TRBD2 (6 bases). The V gene's germline CDR1 is SGHRS and CDR2 YFSETQ. Trimming shortened V by 4 bases and J by 5 bases, and 22 bases separated the two germline ends. The CDR3 consists of 16 residues. The CDR3 nucleotides read TGCGCCAGCAGCAAAGACGGGACTTCCGCCGTCCACGAGCAGTACTTC. It translates to CASSKDGTSAVHEQYF.

This clonotype turned up a few times. The rearrangement uses TRBV27 and TRBJ1-1; the D gene is possibly TRBD1 (5 bases). The CDR3 extends over 13 amino acids. CDR1 MNHEY and CDR2 SMNVEV come from the germline V gene (reference sequence). V lost 10 bases to trimming and J lost 0 bases, with 12 bases between them. Here the CDR3 DNA reads TGTGCCACCCATGGGACCTTGAACACTGAAGCTTTCTTT. This sequence encodes CATHGTLNTEAFF.

This clonotype was detected many times. J is TRBJ2-2 and V is TRBV20-1; D uncertain. Between the trimmed V and J ends, which lost 0 bases and 4 bases, there was a span of 12 bases. The CDR3 has 15 residues. Germline V gene lookup returns CDR1 DFQATT and CDR2 SNEGSKA (reference sequence). The CDR3 DNA is TGCAGTGCTAGAGATCTGGGTGATTTCACCGGGGAGCTGTTTTTT. It specifies CSARDLGDFTGELFF.

The genes are TRBV5-1 and TRBJ2-7; 8 nucleotides agree with TRBD1. The germline CDR1 and CDR2 sequences are SGHRS and YFSETQ. The trim removed 0 bases at V and 2 bases at J, leaving 4 bases unmatched. The CDR3 spans 15 residues. CDR3 in DNA: TGCGCCAGCAGCTTGGAGACAGGGGCCGCCTACGAGCAGTACTTC. Translated, it gives CASSLETGAAYEQYF.

As for this clonotype: Compared with germline, one end of the junction differs, possibly owing to a read error. The gene calls are TRBV20-1 and TRBJ1-5; TRBD1 is a possible D gene (6 bases). CDR1 DFQATT and CDR2 SNEGSKA come from the germline V gene (reference sequence). This CDR3 spans 16 amino acids. CDR3 bases: TGCAGTGCTACTACCGACAGGAGCCTTTACAATCGGCCCCAGCATTTT. This gives the protein CSATTDRSLYNRPQHF.

This chain links TRBV12-3 or TRBV12-4 with TRBJ2-2; 8 bases agree with TRBD1. V was clipped by 4 bases and J by 1 base; unmatched bases: 5. This CDR3 has 16 amino acids. In nucleotides, the CDR3 is TGTGCCAGCAGTTGGTCCGGACAGGGGAACACCGGGGAGCTGTTTTTT. It translates to CASSWSGQGNTGELFF.

The chain recombines TRBV2 with TRBJ1-1; 7 bases align to TRBD1. Germline loops: CDR1 SNHLY, CDR2 FYNNEI. The CDR3 is made up of 13 amino acids. The junction had 8 bases not matched to a gene; V was cut back by 8 bases and J by 5 bases. Here the CDR3 DNA reads TGTGCCAGCGGACTACAGGGGAAAACTGAAGCTTTCTTT. This encodes CASGLQGKTEAFF.

This chain joins TRBV10-3 and TRBJ2-2; the D gene is possibly TRBD2 (5 bases). Germline V gives CDR1 ENHRY, CDR2 SYGVKD. The CDR3 is 17 amino acids. The V and J ends lost 6 bases and 0 bases respectively, with 17 bases between them. The CDR3 loop reads CAISRGGGGPNTGELFF. CDR3 DNA: TGTGCCATCAGCCGTGGAGGAGGTGGGCCGAACACCGGGGAGCTGTTTTTT.

The V and J genes are TRBV11-2 and TRBJ2-1; no clear D gene. Germline-derived CDR1 and CDR2 are SGHAT and FQNNGV. Trimming took off 2 bases at V and 0 bases at J, with 20 bases between the two ends. The CDR3 sequence is 19 residues long. CDR3 sequence (DNA): TGTGCCAGCAGCTTATCATCTGCGAGGATGTGGAGCTCCTACAATGAGCAGTTCTTC. This sequence encodes CASSLSSARMWSSYNEQFF.

The chain is built from TRBV24-1 and TRBJ1-1; D is unresolved. V gave up 4 bases and J gave up 1 base, with 9 bases separating them. This CDR3 region has 14 residues. In germline, CDR1 is KGHDR, CDR2 SFDVKD. The CDR3 region has the DNA TGTGCCACCAGTGACACGATAGGGAACACTGAAGCTTTCTTT. It codes for CATSDTIGNTEAFF.

This rearrangement joins TRBV11-2 to TRBJ2-7; 9 bases line up with TRBD2. This CDR3 is built from 16 residues. Germline trimming cut 0 bases from V and 3 bases from J; bases unmatched to any gene: 6. CDR1 and CDR2 (germline): SGHAT, FQNNGV. The CDR3, as DNA: TGTGCCAGCAGCTTAGAACGGGCGGGAGGGATCTACGAGCAGTACTTC. This sequence encodes CASSLERAGGIYEQYF.